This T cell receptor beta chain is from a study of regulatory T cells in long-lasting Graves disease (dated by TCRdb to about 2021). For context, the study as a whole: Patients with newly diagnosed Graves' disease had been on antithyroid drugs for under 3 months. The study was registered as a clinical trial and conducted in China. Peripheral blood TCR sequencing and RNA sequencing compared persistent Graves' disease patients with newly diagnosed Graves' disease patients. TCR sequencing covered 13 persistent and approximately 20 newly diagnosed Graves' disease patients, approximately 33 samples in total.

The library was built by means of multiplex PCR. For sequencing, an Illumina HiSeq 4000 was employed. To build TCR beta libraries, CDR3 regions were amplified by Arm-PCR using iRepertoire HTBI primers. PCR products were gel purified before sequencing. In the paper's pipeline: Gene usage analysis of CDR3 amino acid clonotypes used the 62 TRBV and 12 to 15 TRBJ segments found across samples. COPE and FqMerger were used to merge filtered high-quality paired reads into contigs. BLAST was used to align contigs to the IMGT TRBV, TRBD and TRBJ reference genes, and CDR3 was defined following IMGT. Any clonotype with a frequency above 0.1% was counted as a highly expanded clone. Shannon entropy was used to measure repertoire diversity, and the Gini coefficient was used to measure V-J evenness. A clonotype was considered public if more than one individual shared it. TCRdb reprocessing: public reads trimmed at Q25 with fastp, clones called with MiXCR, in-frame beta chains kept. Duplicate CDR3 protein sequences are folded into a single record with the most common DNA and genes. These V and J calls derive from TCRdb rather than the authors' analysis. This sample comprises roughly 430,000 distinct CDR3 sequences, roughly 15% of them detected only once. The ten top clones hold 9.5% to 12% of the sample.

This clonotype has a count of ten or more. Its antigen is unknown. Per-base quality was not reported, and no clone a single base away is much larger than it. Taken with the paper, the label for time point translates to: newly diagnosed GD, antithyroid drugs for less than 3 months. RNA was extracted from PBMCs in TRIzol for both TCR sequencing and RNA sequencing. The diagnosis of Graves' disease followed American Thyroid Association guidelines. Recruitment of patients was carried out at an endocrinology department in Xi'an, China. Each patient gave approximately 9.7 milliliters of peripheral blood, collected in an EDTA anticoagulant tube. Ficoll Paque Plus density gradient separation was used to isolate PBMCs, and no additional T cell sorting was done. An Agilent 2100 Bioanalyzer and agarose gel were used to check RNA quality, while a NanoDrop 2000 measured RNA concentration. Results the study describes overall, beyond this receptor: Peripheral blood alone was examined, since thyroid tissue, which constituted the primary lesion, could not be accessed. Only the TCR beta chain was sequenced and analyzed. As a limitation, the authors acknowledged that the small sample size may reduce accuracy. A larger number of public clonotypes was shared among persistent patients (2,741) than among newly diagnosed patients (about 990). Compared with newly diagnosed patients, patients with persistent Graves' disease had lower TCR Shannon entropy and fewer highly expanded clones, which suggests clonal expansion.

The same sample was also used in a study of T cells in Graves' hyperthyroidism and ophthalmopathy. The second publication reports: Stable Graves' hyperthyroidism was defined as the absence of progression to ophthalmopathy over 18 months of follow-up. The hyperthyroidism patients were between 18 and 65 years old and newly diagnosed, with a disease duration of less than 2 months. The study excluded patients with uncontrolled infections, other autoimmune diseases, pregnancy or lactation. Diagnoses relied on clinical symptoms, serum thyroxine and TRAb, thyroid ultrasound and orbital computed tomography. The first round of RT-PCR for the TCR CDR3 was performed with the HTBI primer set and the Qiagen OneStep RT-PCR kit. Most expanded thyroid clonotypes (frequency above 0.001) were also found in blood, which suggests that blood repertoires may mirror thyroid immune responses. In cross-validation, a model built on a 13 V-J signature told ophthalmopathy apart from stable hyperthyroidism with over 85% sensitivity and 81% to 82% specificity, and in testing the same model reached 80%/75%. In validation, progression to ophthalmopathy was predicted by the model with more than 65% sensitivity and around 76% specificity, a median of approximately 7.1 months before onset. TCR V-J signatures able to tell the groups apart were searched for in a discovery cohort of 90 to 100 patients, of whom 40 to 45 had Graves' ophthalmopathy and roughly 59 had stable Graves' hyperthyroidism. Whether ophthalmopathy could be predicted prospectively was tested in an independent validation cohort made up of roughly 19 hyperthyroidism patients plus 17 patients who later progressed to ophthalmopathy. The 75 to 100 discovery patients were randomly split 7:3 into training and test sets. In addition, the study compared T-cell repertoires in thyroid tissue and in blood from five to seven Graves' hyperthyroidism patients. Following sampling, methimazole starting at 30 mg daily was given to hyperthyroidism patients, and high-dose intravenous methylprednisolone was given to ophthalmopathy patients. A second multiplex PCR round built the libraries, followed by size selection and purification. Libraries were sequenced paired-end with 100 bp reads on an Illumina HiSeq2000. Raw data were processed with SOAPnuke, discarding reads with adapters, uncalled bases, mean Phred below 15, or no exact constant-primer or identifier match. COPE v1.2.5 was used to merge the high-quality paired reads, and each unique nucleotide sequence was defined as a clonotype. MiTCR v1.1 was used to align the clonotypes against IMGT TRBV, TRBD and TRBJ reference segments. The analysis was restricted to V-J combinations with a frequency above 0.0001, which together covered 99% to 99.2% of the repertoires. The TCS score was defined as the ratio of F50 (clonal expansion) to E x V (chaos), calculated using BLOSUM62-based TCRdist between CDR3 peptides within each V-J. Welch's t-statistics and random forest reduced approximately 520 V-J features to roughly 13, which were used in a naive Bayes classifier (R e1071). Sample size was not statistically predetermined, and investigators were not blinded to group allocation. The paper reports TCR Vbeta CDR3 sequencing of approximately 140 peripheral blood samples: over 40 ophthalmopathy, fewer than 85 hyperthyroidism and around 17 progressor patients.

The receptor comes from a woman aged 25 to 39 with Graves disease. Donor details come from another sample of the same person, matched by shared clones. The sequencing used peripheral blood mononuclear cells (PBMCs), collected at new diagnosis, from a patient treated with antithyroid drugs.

The encoded CDR3 is CASLRGPGGETQYF. The base sequence is TGTGCCAGCCTCCGTGGCCCCGGTGGGGAGACCCAGTACTTC. The rearranged chain carries TRBV28 and TRBJ2-5; there is no confident call for the D gene. Counted from cysteine to phenylalanine, this CDR3 has 14 amino acids. The sequence is cut down to CDR3 DNA, 42 bases in frame from base 1. According to the germline V gene, CDR1 reads MDHEN and CDR2 reads SYDVKM. Trimming takes 8 bases from V and 5 bases from J, and the germline ends sit 18 bases apart.